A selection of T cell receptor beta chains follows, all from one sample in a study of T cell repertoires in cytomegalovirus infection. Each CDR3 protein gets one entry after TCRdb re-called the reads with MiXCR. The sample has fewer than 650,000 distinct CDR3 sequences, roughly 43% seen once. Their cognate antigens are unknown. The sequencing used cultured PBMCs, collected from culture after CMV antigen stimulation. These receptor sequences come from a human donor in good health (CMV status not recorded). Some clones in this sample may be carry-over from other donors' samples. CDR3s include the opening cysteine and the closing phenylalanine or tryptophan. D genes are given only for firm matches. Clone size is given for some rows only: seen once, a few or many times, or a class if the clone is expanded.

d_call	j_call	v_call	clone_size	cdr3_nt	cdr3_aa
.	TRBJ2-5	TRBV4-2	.	TGTGCCAGCAGCCAAGTTCTACGCTCCCCTCCGGAGACCCAGTACTTC	CASSQVLRSPPETQYF
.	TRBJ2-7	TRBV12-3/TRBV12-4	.	TGTGCCAGCAGTTTATCCTGGCGCCACGAGCAGTACTTC	CASSLSWRHEQYF
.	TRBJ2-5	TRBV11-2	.	TGTGCCAGCAGCTTCGCGGACTGGAGGACCCAGTACTTC	CASSFADWRTQYF
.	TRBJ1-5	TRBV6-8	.	TGTGCCAGCAGAGGACAGTTGAGCCAGCCCCAGCATTTT	CASRGQLSQPQHF
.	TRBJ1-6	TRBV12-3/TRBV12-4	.	TGTGCCAGCAGTGCAGCAATTAAGTTATCCCTCCACTTT	CASSAAIKLSLHF
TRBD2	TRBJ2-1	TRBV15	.	TGTGCCACCAGCAGAGATCTGGCGACTAGCCTGGATGAGCAGTTCTTC	CATSRDLATSLDEQFF
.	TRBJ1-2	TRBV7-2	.	TGTGCCAGCAGCTTAGAACAGGGACACTATGGCTACACCTTC	CASSLEQGHYGYTF
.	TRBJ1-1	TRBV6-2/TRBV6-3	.	TGTGCCAGCAGTTACTCAAGTGGCAGGACCGCAACTCTCACTGAAGCTTTCTTT	CASSYSSGRTATLTEAFF
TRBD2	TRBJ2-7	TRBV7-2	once	TGTGCCAGCAGCCTTAGGCGGGAGGGCGAGCAGTACTTC	CASSLRREGEQYF
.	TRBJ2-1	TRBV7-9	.	TGTGCCGGACGAGATAGCTCCTACAATGAGCAGTTCTTC	CAGRDSSYNEQFF
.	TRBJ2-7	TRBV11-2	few	TGTGCCAGCAGCCCCTGGGGGGCCTACGAGCAGTACTTC	CASSPWGAYEQYF
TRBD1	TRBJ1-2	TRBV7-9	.	TGTGCCAGCAGCACAGGAGGACAGGGAAGCTATGGCTACACCTTC	CASSTGGQGSYGYTF
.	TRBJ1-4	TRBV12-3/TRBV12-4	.	TGTGCCAGCAGTAAACAAGGAGAAAAACTGTTTTTT	CASSKQGEKLFF
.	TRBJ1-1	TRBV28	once	TGTGCCAGCAGTGCCCCAATGAACACTGAAGCTTTCTTT	CASSAPMNTEAFF
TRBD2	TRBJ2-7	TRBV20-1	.	TGCAGTGCTTCCCCCGGGACTAGGGACGAGCAGTACTTC	CSASPGTRDEQYF
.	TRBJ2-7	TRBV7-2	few	TGTGCCAGCAGCTTAGTGGCAGGACCCTACTACGAGCAGTACTTC	CASSLVAGPYYEQYF
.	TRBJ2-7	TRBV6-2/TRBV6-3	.	TGTGCCAGCAGTTACGGAGCCCTGGGGGACGAGCAGTACTTC	CASSYGALGDEQYF
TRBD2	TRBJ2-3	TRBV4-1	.	TGCGCCAGCAGCCAAGACGCGAGCGGGACGAGCACAGATACGCAGTATTTT	CASSQDASGTSTDTQYF
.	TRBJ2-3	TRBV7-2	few	TGTGCCAGCAGCTTAGTGTGGGGGGCTACAGATACGCAGTATTTT	CASSLVWGATDTQYF
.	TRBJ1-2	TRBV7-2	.	TGTGCCAGCAGCGCCCGACAGGATTCGGGCTATGGCTACACCTTC	CASSARQDSGYGYTF
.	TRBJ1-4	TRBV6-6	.	TGTGCCAGCAGTTTCTTCCGGGCGAATGAAAAACTGTTTTTT	CASSFFRANEKLFF
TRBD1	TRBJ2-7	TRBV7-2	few	TGTGCCAGCAGCTACGGGACAGAGTCTAGGGAGCAGTACTTC	CASSYGTESREQYF
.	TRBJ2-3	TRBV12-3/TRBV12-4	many	TGTGCCAGCAGTTTCTGGGCGGGTCGGGCAGATACGCAGTATTTT	CASSFWAGRADTQYF
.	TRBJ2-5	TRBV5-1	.	TGCGCCAGCAGCTTGGAGGCCCGGGGGGAGACCCAGTACTTC	CASSLEARGETQYF
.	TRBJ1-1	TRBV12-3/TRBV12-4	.	TGTGCCAGCAGTTCTATGGGGACCACTGAGGCTTTCTTT	CASSSMGTTEAFF
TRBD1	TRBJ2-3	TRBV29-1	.	TGCAGCGTTGGAGGGACAGGGGAAACAGATACGCAGTATTTT	CSVGGTGETDTQYF
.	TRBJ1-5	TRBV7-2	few	TGTGCCAGCGCTAGTCACGGGGTTTACAATCAGCCCCAGCATTTT	CASASHGVYNQPQHF
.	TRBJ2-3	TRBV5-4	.	TGTGCCAGCAGCTTGAATCTCCGCACAGATACGCAGTATTTT	CASSLNLRTDTQYF
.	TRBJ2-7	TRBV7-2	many	TGTGCCAGCAGCCTCCGGGAAGGTAGGAACGAGCAGTACTTC	CASSLREGRNEQYF
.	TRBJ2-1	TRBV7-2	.	TGTGCCAGCAGCTTAACCGCGCGGGGCTACAATGAGCAGTTCTTC	CASSLTARGYNEQFF